This is a list of T cell receptor beta chains from one sample in a study of somatic mutations in cytotoxic T cells in rheumatoid arthritis. Assay used: immunoSEQ multiplex PCR; TCRdb lists only in-frame clones, some missing. The data contain 13,000 or so clones, roughly 70% of them seen just once; the ten biggest clones take up 25% to 30%. The sequencing sample was made of CD8+ T cells sorted from blood. The source of these receptors is an adult with rheumatoid arthritis. Both conserved end residues are part of each CDR3. The order of the fields is D gene, V gene, J gene, clone size, CDR3 DNA, CDR3 protein. D genes are given only for firm matches. Expanded clones get a size class; other rows say once, few or many, or leave the size out.

NA	TRBV7-9	TRBJ1-4	NA	TGTGCCAGCAGCTTAGTTAAGGGGACCTCAACTAATGAAAAACTGTTTTTT	CASSLVKGTSTNEKLFF
TRBD1	TRBV6-1	TRBJ2-7	NA	TGTGCCAGCAGTGACCAACCGGGACAGGGTCGAGACGAGCAGTACTTC	CASSDQPGQGRDEQYF
NA	TRBV7-2	TRBJ1-1	once	TGTGCCAGCAGCCTAGGGATGGGGGCTTTCTTT	CASSLGMGAFF
NA	TRBV4-1	TRBJ1-1	NA	TGCGCCAGCAGCCCCGGGACAACGAACACTGAAGCTTTCTTT	CASSPGTTNTEAFF
TRBD1	TRBV4-1	TRBJ1-5	NA	TGCGCCAGCAGCCAAGGAGCAGGGGGGCAGCCCCAGCATTTT	CASSQGAGGQPQHF
NA	TRBV6-6	TRBJ2-3	NA	TGTGCCAGCACCCAACCGGGGGCCGTTTCCACAGATACGCAGTATTTT	CASTQPGAVSTDTQYF
NA	TRBV29-1	TRBJ1-2	NA	TGCAGCGTACCCAATGGCTACACCTTC	CSVPNGYTF
TRBD1	TRBV5-3	TRBJ2-7	NA	TGTGCCAGAAGCTTGGAAATGGGGACAGGGGGAAACGAGCAGTACTTC	CARSLEMGTGGNEQYF
NA	TRBV19	TRBJ1-4	NA	TGTGCCAGTAGTCCGTACCTCGGAGGAGAAAAACTGTTTTTT	CASSPYLGGEKLFF
NA	TRBV5-1	TRBJ2-5	few	TGCGCCAGCAGCCGAGGGGGGGTCCAGTACTTC	CASSRGGVQYF
NA	TRBV19	TRBJ1-5	NA	TGTGCCAGTAGTGTGATCGGACTTGTGAGCAATCAGCCCCAGCATTTT	CASSVIGLVSNQPQHF
NA	TRBV4-1	TRBJ2-5	NA	TGCGCCAGCAGCCAAGATCACGCAGGGGAGGATTACGAGACCCAGTACTTC	CASSQDHAGEDYETQYF
NA	TRBV5-4	TRBJ2-7	NA	TGTGCCAGCAACGGCGACGGCATCTACGAGCAGTACTTC	CASNGDGIYEQYF
TRBD1	TRBV7-9	TRBJ1-1	few	TGTGCCAGCGAGGACAGGGAATTCACTGAAGCTTTCTTT	CASEDREFTEAFF
NA	TRBV28	TRBJ2-1	NA	TGTGCCAGCAGTTTGGGGGTCTCCTACAATGAGCAGTTCTTC	CASSLGVSYNEQFF
TRBD2	TRBV10-3	TRBJ2-5	NA	TGTGCCATCAGTGAGCCGCGGGAGGGCCAAGAGACCCAGTACTTC	CAISEPREGQETQYF
NA	TRBV6-5	TRBJ1-5	NA	TGTGCCAGCAGTCCGGGACAAAGTAGCAATCAGCCCCAGCATTTT	CASSPGQSSNQPQHF
TRBD2	TRBV30	TRBJ2-7	NA	TGTGCCTGGAGTTTGGGGGGGGACGAGCAGTACTTC	CAWSLGGDEQYF
NA	TRBV6-6	TRBJ1-1	few	TGTGCCAGCAGTTACGATTACAAGAACACTGAAGCTTTCTTT	CASSYDYKNTEAFF
TRBD1	TRBV28	TRBJ1-1	few	TGTGCCAGCAGTTACTCCGGGACAGGGGACACTGAAGCTTTCTTT	CASSYSGTGDTEAFF
NA	TRBV7-6	TRBJ2-7	NA	TGTGCCAGCAGCCCCACAGGGCAAGGGACCTACGAGCAGTACTTC	CASSPTGQGTYEQYF
NA	TRBV6-4	TRBJ2-1	few	TGTGCCAGCAGTGACTCGGGGGGCGATTACAATGAGCAGTTCTTC	CASSDSGGDYNEQFF
NA	TRBV25-1	TRBJ1-2	NA	TGTGCCAGCAGTCCCCGGGCCTCCTATGGCTACACCTTC	CASSPRASYGYTF
TRBD1	TRBV30	TRBJ1-2	NA	TGTGCCTGGAGTCTCGACAGGGGCCCTGATGGCTACACCTTC	CAWSLDRGPDGYTF
TRBD2	TRBV27	TRBJ2-3	once	TGTGCCAGCAGTTTGGCGGGGGGCGGGGGAAGGCATACGCAGTATTTT	CASSLAGGGGRHTQYF
NA	TRBV4-2	TRBJ1-1	NA	TGTGTCAGCAGCCCAAGATTAGTACCTGAGGGCTATCTAAACACTGAAGCTTTCTTT	CVSSPRLVPEGYLNTEAFF
NA	TRBV7-2	TRBJ2-7	NA	TGTGCCAGCAGCTTTTCTGGCTCCTACGAGCAGTACTTC	CASSFSGSYEQYF
NA	TRBV13	TRBJ2-1	NA	TGTGCCAGCAGCCGACGCGAGAATGAGCAGTTCTTC	CASSRRENEQFF
TRBD2	TRBV7-3	TRBJ2-1	NA	TGTGCCAGCAGCTTAGAATCGAGCGGGGGGAGGAAAGGCCTCTACAATGAGCAGTTCTTC	CASSLESSGGRKGLYNEQFF
NA	TRBV28	TRBJ1-1	NA	TGTGCCAGCAGGTACAGGAACGCTGAAGCTTTCTTT	CASRYRNAEAFF
NA	TRBV28	TRBJ1-2	NA	TGTGCCAGCAGTCTAAATCGCAGGGGTGGCTACACCTTC	CASSLNRRGGYTF
NA	TRBV2	TRBJ1-2	NA	TGTGCCAGCAGAGAAACCACAGGGTACGTCTATGGCTACACCTTC	CASRETTGYVYGYTF
NA	TRBV2	TRBJ1-1	NA	TGTGCCAGCAGAAGAAGTGGGGGGGGTAACACTGAAGCTTTCTTT	CASRRSGGGNTEAFF
NA	TRBV6-1	TRBJ1-3	NA	TGTGCCAGCAGTGCCTCAGGGGCCTTCTCTGGAAACACCATATATTTT	CASSASGAFSGNTIYF
TRBD1	TRBV28	TRBJ1-2	few	TGTGCCAGCAGCTCATTGCGGTTGTCATTAGGGGGCTTTTTGGGCTACACCTTC	CASSSLRLSLGGFLGYTF
NA	TRBV6-6	TRBJ2-7	NA	TGTGCCAGCAGTTACGGCTGGCGCGAGCAGTACTTC	CASSYGWREQYF